This T cell receptor beta chain was sequenced in a study of shared clonotypes between healthy human individuals. Comments on this clone: The antigen remains undetermined.

Study results and limitations: Non-shared clonotypes displayed generation probabilities falling below those of clonotypes present in all four donors.

This CDR3 is 15 amino acids long. Trimming removed 1 base at V and 1 base at J, with 11 bases between. Germline CDR1 SGHNT, CDR2 YYREEE (reference sequence). Across several immunoSEQ plates, the genomic DNA of each subset was split evenly. Measured with immunoSEQ multiplex PCR; TCRdb has only the in-frame clones, and not every one. Altogether around 2.3 million clones are present, around 95% being singletons, with the ten largest covering roughly 0.13%. Splitting of CD4+ cells produced CD45RA+ naive and CD45RA-negative memory subsets. The sequenced sample was naive CD4+ T cells sorted from blood. Subset defined: CD45RA+ positively selected. This TCR came from a man between 18 and 35 years old in good health. The J gene is TRBJ1-1, the V gene TRBV5-4, with a possible D match to TRBD1 (6 bases). The chain's CDR3 is CASSLWGPRNTEAFF. The CDR3 DNA reads TGTGCCAGCAGCTTGTGGGGGCCACGGAACACTGAAGCTTTCTTT.